These 25 T cell receptor beta chains originate from one sample sequenced in a study of blood T cell repertoires in COVID-19. Clones were read by immunoSEQ multiplex PCR, and TCRdb kept only the in-frame ones, dropping some. Among 200,000 or so clones listed, less than 90% were seen once. Material: peripheral blood. Receptors originate from a woman in her seventies with acute or convalescent COVID-19.

This clone appeared once. V usage is TRBV9 and J usage is TRBJ2-5; 11 bases map to TRBD2. CDR3 length: 15 residues. Germline CDR1 is SGDLS and CDR2 is YYNGEE. Trimming at V came to 7 bases and at J to 0 bases, leaving 5 bases not matched to a gene. This chain's CDR3 is CASGRLAGYQETQYF. The DNA for the CDR3 is TGTGCCAGCGGACGACTAGCGGGGTACCAAGAGACCCAGTACTTC.

CDR3 nucleotides: TGTGCCAGCAGCTTTCGAGGGAACACTGAAGCTTTCTTT. It translates to CASSFRGNTEAFF. The chain recombines TRBV7-9 with TRBJ1-1; D remains ambiguous. Trimming removed 3 bases from V and 1 base from J, with 6 bases in between. Per the germline V gene, CDR1 is SEHNR and CDR2 is FQNEAQ (reference sequence). This CDR3 has 13 residues.

The chain carries TRBV4-1 and TRBJ2-1; 12 bases match TRBD2. From germline, CDR1 is MGHRA and CDR2 YSYEKL. The CDR3 extends over 20 amino acids. The junction had 9 bases not matched to a gene; V was cut back by 0 bases and J by 0 bases. CDR3 nucleotides: TGCGCCAGCAGCCAAGACTCGCCTAGCGGGAGGGTCAGCTCCTACAATGAGCAGTTCTTC. This translates into CASSQDSPSGRVSSYNEQFF.

As DNA, the CDR3 is TGTGCCAGCAGCTCGCTCTCAACCAGGGATGGCTACACCTTC. This encodes CASSSLSTRDGYTF. V and J are TRBV11-2 and TRBJ1-2, with TRBD1 as a possible D gene (5 bases). V was shortened by 4 bases and J by 6 bases, with 15 bases between the two germline ends. This CDR3 comprises 14 residues. Looked up from germline, CDR1 is SGHAT and CDR2 is FQNNGV.

The chain combines TRBV28 with TRBJ1-1, with TRBD1 identical over 7 bases. V lost 5 bases, J lost 4 bases, and 10 bases stayed unmatched. CDR3 length: 15 amino acids. Germline CDR1 reads MDHEN; CDR2 reads SYDVKM. CDR3 sequence: CASSPQTGIVTEAFF. CDR3 DNA sequence: TGTGCCAGCAGTCCCCAGACAGGGATTGTCACTGAAGCTTTCTTT.

The V and J genes are TRBV5-1 and TRBJ2-7; 7 positions match TRBD1. Unmatched junction bases numbered 8, after V lost 5 bases and J lost 6 bases. Germline-derived CDR1 and CDR2 are SGHRS and YFSETQ. The length of the CDR3 is 13 residues. The CDR3, as DNA: TGCGCCAGCAGACGAGACAGGGCCGGCGAGCAGTACTTC. Translating it yields CASRRDRAGEQYF.

The genes are TRBV3-1 (or the pseudogene TRBV3-2) and TRBJ1-6, with 9 bases identical to TRBD1. The junction had 5 bases not matched to a gene; V was cut back by 1 base and J by 7 bases. Germline CDR1 reads LGHDT; CDR2 reads YNNKEL (reference sequence). The CDR3 is made up of 16 amino acids. CDR3 residues: CASSQVTGTGNSPLHF. Here the CDR3 DNA reads TGTGCCAGCAGCCAAGTTACCGGGACAGGGAATTCACCCCTCCACTTT.

V gene TRBV23-1 combines with J gene TRBJ1-2; 7 bases are a match to TRBD1. TRBV23-1 is an ORF for which the function is uncertain. The V and J ends lost 6 bases and 4 bases, in that order; junction bases with no gene match: 14. The CDR3 is 16 residues long. In nucleotides, the CDR3 is TGCGCCAGCAGCCCTCCATCCGGACAGGACCTCTATGGCTACACCTTC. Translating it yields CASSPPSGQDLYGYTF.

The chain combines TRBV5-1 with TRBJ2-1, with D perhaps TRBD1 (6 bases). CDR3 length: 16 residues. Trimming took off 7 bases at V and 3 bases at J, with 20 bases between the two ends. Germline values: CDR1 SGHRS, CDR2 YFSETQ. The CDR3 loop is CASGGSGTLNYNEQFF. The CDR3 DNA reads as TGCGCCAGCGGAGGCTCAGGGACACTAAACTACAATGAGCAGTTCTTC.

The rearrangement links TRBV7-6 to TRBJ2-5, with 8 bases that match TRBD2. Germline V lookup: CDR1 SGHVS, CDR2 FNYEAQ. The CDR3 totals 16 residues. V gave up 2 bases and J gave up 4 bases; unmatched junction bases: 9. The CDR3 nucleotides are TGTGCCAGCAGCTTAACGCCCGGGACTAGTGGAGAGACCCAGTACTTC. Encoded protein: CASSLTPGTSGETQYF.

The CDR3 loop reads CASTDYGTGFYEQYF. CDR3 DNA sequence: TGTGCCAGCACCGATTATGGCACAGGATTCTACGAGCAGTACTTC. The chain employs TRBV7-8 and TRBJ2-7; D is perhaps TRBD1 (5 bases). This CDR3 contains 15 residues. Trimming stripped 7 bases from V and 3 bases from J, with 19 bases between. Germline V gives CDR1 SGHVS, CDR2 FQNEAQ.

The CDR3 coding sequence is TGCGCCAGCAGCAAAACCGGGACAGCCTATGGCTACACCTTC. Translated: CASSKTGTAYGYTF. The chain joins TRBV5-1 to TRBJ1-2; 7 nucleotides match TRBD1. Germline V gene data show CDR1 as SGHRS and CDR2 as YFSETQ. The CDR3 has 14 amino acids. The trim removed 4 bases at V and 4 bases at J, leaving 7 bases unmatched.

The rearrangement uses TRBV5-6 and TRBJ1-1, with D hard to call. The CDR3 runs 14 residues. Per the germline V gene, CDR1 is SGHDT and CDR2 is YYEEEE. V was shortened by 4 bases and J by 7 bases, with 17 bases between the two germline ends. The DNA of the CDR3 is TGTGCCAGCAGCGCGTACGGGGTTCGAGGTGAAGCTTTCTTT. It specifies CASSAYGVRGEAFF.

The rearrangement links TRBV4-1 to TRBJ1-4, with TRBD1 identical over 8 bases. CDR1 and CDR2 from the germline V gene are MGHRA and YSYEKL. The CDR3 has 18 residues. With 0 bases clipped from V and 5 bases from J, the junction kept 11 bases outside the gene matches. CDR3 in amino acids: CASSQDLTGVTTNEKLFF. As DNA, the CDR3 is TGCGCCAGCAGCCAAGACCTGACAGGGGTGACTACGAATGAAAAACTGTTTTTT.

The V call is TRBV5-6, the J call TRBJ1-1, with D unresolved. The CDR3 is 13 amino acids. Trimming took off 4 bases at V and 4 bases at J, with 11 bases between the two ends. Germline V gene sequence: CDR1 SGHDT, CDR2 YYEEEE. The CDR3: CASSPPHGTEAFF. The CDR3 nucleotides are TGTGCCAGCAGCCCCCCCCACGGCACTGAAGCTTTCTTT.

The J gene is TRBJ2-7, the V gene TRBV9; 7 bases map to TRBD1. The CDR3 runs to 13 residues. V gave up 0 bases and J gave up 6 bases; unmatched junction bases: 3. Germline-derived CDR1 and CDR2 are SGDLS and YYNGEE. Written as DNA, the CDR3 is TGTGCCAGCAGCGTAGAGGGGGCCGGCGAGCAGTACTTC. As protein: CASSVEGAGEQYF.

The chain carries TRBV4-1 and TRBJ1-2, with D possibly matching TRBD1 (5 bases). Trimming removed 0 bases from V and 2 bases from J, with 7 bases in between. Germline lookup yields CDR1 MGHRA and CDR2 YSYEKL. CDR3 size: 14 residues. This chain's CDR3 is CASSQDTGNYGYTF. The DNA for the CDR3 is TGCGCCAGCAGCCAAGACACAGGCAACTATGGCTACACCTTC.

The chain links TRBV5-1 to TRBJ2-7; 7 bases fit TRBD1. Germline V gene sequence: CDR1 SGHRS, CDR2 YFSETQ. This CDR3 comprises 14 residues. The V segment lost 2 bases and the J segment 2 bases; nucleotides outside the gene matches: 4. The DNA of the CDR3 is TGCGCCAGCAGCTTACAGGGGCCCCCCTACGAGCAGTACTTC. Translating it yields CASSLQGPPYEQYF.

For the CDR3, the DNA is TGTGCCAGCAGCCCTAGGGGGCATGAGCAGTTCTTC. Protein product: CASSPRGHEQFF. The J gene is TRBJ2-1, the V gene TRBV7-3; 7 bases agree with TRBD1. In germline, CDR1 is SGHTA, CDR2 FQGTGA. The CDR3 totals 12 residues. With V trimmed by 5 bases and J by 8 bases, 3 bases remained unmatched.

To note about this clone: The same CDR3 can be traced to other DNA sequences in this sample. The DNA of the CDR3 is TGTGCCAGCAGCCAGGGACTGAATCAGCCCCAGCATTTT. As protein: CASSQGLNQPQHF. The gene calls are TRBV14 and TRBJ1-5; a possible D gene is TRBD1 (5 bases). CDR1 and CDR2 (germline): SGHDN, FVKESK. This CDR3 region has 13 residues. The V end lost 3 bases, the J end lost 4 bases, and 7 bases lay between the germline ends.

V gene TRBV3-1 (or the pseudogene TRBV3-2) combines with J gene TRBJ2-2; possibly TRBD2 for D (5 bases). With 3 bases removed from V and 7 bases from J, the gap between germline ends came to 18 bases. This CDR3 has 16 amino acids. Germline CDR1 and CDR2: LGHDT and YNNKEL (reference sequence). The CDR3 loop reads CASSQGTFSGLGELFF. The CDR3 region has the DNA TGTGCCAGCAGCCAGGGAACGTTCAGCGGACTCGGGGAGCTGTTTTTT.

This CDR3 is CASTPGGDSSSAGYTF. As DNA, the CDR3 is TGTGCCAGCACTCCAGGGGGCGACAGTTCTTCCGCTGGCTACACCTTC. This chain joins TRBV2 and TRBJ1-2; 8 bases are shared with TRBD1. The junction had 17 bases not matched to a gene; V was cut back by 7 bases and J by 7 bases. Germline CDR1 is SNHLY and CDR2 is FYNNEI. This CDR3 region has 16 residues.

The gene calls are TRBV6-1 and TRBJ2-7; D may be TRBD1 (5 bases). This CDR3 has 15 amino acids. The germline gives CDR1 MNHNS, CDR2 SASEGT. V was shortened by 0 bases and J by 3 bases, with 12 bases between the two germline ends. Here the CDR3 reads CASSEAWGNHYEQYF. The CDR3 DNA is TGTGCCAGCAGTGAAGCGTGGGGCAACCACTACGAGCAGTACTTC.

The V gene is TRBV18, the J gene TRBJ1-2, with TRBD1 identical over 8 bases. The CDR3 is made up of 14 amino acids. From germline, CDR1 is KGHSH and CDR2 LQKENI. Trimming removed 6 bases from V and 4 bases from J; junction bases left unmatched: 7. CDR3 nucleotide sequence: TGTGCCAGCTCCCCTTCGGGGACAGGCTATGGCTACACCTTC. Its protein is CASSPSGTGYGYTF.

The chain joins TRBV12-3 or TRBV12-4 to TRBJ1-5; D possibly corresponds to TRBD1 (5 bases). Trimming removed 8 bases at V and 6 bases at J, with 14 bases between. This CDR3 has 13 residues. The CDR3 nucleotides are TGTGCCAGCGGGGCCCTGGGGGGTCAGCCCCAGCATTTT. Translated, it gives CASGALGGQPQHF.